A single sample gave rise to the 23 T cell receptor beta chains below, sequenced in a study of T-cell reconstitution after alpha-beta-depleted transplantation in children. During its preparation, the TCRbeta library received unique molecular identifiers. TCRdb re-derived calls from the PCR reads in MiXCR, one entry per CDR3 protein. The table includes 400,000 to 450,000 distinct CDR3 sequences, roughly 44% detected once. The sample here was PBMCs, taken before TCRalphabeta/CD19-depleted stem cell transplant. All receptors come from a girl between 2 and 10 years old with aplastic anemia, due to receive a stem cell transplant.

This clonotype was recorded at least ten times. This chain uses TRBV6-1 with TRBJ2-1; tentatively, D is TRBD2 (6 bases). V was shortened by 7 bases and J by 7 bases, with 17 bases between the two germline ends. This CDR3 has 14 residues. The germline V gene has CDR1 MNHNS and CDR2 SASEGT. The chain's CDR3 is CASKRQGRRNEQFF. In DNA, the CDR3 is TGTGCCAGCAAAAGACAAGGGAGGCGGAATGAGCAGTTCTTC.

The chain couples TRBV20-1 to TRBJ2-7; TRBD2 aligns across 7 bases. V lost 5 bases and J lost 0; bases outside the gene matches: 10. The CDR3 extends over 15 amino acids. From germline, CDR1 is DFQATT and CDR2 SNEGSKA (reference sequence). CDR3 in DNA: TGCAGTGCTCTAGGTAGCGGGTCTAACTCCTACGAGCAGTACTTC. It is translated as CSALGSGSNSYEQYF.

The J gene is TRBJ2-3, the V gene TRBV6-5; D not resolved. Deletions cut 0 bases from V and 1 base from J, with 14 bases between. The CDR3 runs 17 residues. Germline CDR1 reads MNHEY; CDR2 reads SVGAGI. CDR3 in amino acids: CASSYSKASRRTDTQYF. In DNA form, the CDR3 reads TGTGCCAGCAGTTACTCGAAGGCCTCCAGACGCACAGATACGCAGTATTTT.

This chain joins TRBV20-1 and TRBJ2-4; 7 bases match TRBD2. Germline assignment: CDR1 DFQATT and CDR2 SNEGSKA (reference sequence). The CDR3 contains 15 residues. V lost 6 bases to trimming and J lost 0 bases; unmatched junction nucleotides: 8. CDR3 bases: TGCAGTGCGAGGGACTACCGATTAGCCAAAAACATTCAGTACTTC. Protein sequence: CSARDYRLAKNIQYF.

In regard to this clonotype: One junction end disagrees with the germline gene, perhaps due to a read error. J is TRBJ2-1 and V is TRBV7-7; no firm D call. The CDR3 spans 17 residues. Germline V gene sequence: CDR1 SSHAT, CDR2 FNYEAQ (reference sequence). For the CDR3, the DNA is TGTGCTAGCAGCTTTCTGTACGGAGCAAGCTCCTACAATGAGCAGTTCTTC. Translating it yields CASSFLYGASSYNEQFF.

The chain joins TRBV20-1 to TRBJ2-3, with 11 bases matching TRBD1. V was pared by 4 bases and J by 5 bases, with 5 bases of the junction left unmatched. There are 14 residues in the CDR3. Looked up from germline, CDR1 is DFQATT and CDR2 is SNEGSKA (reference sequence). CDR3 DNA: TGCAGTGCTACCGGGACAGGGGGTAGAGATACGCAGTATTTT. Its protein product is CSATGTGGRDTQYF.

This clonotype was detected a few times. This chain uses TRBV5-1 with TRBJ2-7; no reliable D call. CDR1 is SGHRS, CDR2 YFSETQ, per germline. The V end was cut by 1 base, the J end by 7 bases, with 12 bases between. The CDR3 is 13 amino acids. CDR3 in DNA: TGCGCCAGCAGCTTGTCGGATGTTATGGAGCAGTACTTC. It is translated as CASSLSDVMEQYF. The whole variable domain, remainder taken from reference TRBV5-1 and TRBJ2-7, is KAGVTQTPRYLIKTRGQQVTLSCSPISGHRSVSWYQQTPGQGLQFLFEYFSETQRNKGNFPGRFSGRQFSNSRSEMNVSTLELGDSALYLCASSLSDVMEQYFGPGTRLTVT.

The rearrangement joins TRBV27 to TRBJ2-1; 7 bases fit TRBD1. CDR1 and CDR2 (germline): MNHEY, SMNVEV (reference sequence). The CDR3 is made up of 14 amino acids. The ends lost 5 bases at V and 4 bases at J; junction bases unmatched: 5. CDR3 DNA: TGTGCCAGCAGTCCCGGACAGGATTACAATGAGCAGTTCTTC. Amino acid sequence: CASSPGQDYNEQFF.

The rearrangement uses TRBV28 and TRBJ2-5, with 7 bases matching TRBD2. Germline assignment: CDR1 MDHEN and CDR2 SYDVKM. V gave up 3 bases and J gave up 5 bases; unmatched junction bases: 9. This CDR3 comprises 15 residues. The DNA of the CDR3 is TGTGCCAGCAGTTTGGTTCGGGGGGTCGGCGAGACCCAGTACTTC. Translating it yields CASSLVRGVGETQYF.

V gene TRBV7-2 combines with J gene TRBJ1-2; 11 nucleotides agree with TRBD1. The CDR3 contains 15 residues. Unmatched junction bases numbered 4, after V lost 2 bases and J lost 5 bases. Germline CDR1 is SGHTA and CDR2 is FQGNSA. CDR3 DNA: TGTGCCAGCAGCTTATCGGGACAGGGGGGGTATGGCTACACCTTC. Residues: CASSLSGQGGYGYTF.

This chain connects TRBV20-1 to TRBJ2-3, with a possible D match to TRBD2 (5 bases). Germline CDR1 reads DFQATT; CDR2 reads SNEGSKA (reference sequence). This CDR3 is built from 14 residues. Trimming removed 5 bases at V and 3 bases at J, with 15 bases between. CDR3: CSALSTRGTDTQYF. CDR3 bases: TGCAGTGCTTTGTCTACACGAGGGACAGATACGCAGTATTTT.

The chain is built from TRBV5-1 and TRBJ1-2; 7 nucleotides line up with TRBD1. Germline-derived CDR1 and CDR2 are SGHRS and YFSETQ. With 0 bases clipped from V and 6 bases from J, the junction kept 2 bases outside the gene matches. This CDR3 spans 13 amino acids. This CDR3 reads CASSLEGGHGYTF. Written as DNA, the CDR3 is TGCGCCAGCAGCTTGGAAGGGGGCCATGGCTACACCTTC.

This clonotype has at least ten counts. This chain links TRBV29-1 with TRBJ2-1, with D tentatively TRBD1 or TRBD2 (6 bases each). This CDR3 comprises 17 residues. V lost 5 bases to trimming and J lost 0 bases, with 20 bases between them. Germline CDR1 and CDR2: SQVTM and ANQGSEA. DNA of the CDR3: TGCAGCGTTCTGAATTTCGGGGGCTTCTTCTCCTACAATGAGCAGTTCTTC. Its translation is CSVLNFGGFFSYNEQFF.

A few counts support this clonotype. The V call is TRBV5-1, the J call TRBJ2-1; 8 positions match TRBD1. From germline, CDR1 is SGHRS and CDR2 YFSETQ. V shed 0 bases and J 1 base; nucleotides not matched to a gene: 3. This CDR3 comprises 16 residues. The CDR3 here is CASSLEDRVSYNEQFF. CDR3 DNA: TGCGCCAGCAGCTTGGAGGACAGGGTATCCTACAATGAGCAGTTCTTC.

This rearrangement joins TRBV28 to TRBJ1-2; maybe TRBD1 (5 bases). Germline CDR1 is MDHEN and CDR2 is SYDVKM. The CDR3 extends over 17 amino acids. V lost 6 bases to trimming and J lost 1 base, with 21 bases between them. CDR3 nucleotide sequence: TGTGCCAGCAGGTACCCCGTTGGGCAGGGCCTTAACTATGGCTACACCTTC. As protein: CASRYPVGQGLNYGYTF.

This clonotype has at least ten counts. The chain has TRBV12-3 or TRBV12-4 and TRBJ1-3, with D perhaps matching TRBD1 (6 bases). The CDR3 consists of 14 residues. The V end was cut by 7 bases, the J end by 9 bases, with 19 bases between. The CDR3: CASKTSRGAPTIYF. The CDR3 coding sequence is TGTGCCAGCAAGACCAGTAGGGGGGCCCCCACCATATATTTT.

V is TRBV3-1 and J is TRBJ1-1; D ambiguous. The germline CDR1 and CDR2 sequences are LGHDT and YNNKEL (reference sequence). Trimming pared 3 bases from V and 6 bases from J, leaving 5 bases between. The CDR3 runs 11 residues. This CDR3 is CASSQASEAFF. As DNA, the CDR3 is TGTGCCAGCAGCCAGGCGTCTGAAGCTTTCTTT.

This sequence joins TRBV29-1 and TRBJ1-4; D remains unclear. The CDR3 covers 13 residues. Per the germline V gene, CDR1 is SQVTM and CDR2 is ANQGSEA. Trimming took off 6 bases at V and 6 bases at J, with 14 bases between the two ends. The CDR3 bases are TGCAGCGTCCTGGACGAGGGCTATGAAAAACTGTTTTTT. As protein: CSVLDEGYEKLFF.

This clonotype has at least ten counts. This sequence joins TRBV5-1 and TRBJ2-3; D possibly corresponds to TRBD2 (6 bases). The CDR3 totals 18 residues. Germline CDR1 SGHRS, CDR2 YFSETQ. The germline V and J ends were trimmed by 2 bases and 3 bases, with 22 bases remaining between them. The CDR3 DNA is TGCGCCAGCAGCTTTTTCCGGAAGGCTAGCGTCCTGACAGATACGCAGTATTTT. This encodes CASSFFRKASVLTDTQYF.

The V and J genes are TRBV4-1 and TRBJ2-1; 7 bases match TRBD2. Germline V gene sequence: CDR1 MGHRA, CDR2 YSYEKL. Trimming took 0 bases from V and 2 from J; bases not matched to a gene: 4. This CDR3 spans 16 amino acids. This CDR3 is CASSQEATSPYNEQFF. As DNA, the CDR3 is TGCGCCAGCAGCCAAGAGGCGACTAGCCCCTACAATGAGCAGTTCTTC.

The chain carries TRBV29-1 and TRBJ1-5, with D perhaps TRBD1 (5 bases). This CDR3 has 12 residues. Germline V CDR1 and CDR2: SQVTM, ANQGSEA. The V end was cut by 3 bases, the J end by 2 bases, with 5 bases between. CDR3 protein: CSVDRGNQPQHF. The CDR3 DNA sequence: TGCAGCGTTGACAGGGGCAATCAGCCCCAGCATTTT.

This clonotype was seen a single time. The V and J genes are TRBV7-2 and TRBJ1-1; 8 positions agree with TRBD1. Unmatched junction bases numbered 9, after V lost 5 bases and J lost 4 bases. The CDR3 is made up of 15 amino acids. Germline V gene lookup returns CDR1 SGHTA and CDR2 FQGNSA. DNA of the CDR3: TGTGCCAGCAGCCAAAATGGACAGGGCGGCACTGAAGCTTTCTTT. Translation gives CASSQNGQGGTEAFF.

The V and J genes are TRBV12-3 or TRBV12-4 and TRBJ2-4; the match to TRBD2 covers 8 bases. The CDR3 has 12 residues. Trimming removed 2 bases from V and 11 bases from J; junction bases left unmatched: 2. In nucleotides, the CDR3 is TGTGCCAGCAGTTTACCTAGCGGGCTTCAGTACTTC. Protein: CASSLPSGLQYF.